This T cell receptor (beta chain) appears in the sequencing data of a study of monozygotic twins with inflammatory bowel disease (dated 2019 in TCRdb). For context, the study as a whole: The full study comprised around 28 monozygotic twin pairs: nine German pairs (four IBD-concordant, five IBD-discordant) and 19 IBD-discordant Danish pairs. The search for disease-associated traits relied mainly on comparing, within discordant pairs, IBD patients with their genetically identical healthy co-twins. Each individual had, on average, about 151 000 unique TCRalpha sequences and 181 000 unique TCRbeta sequences available for analysis.

Turning to this clonotype: The antigen this receptor binds is unknown.

General study outcomes and caveats: Measured by the inverse Simpson index, TCRbeta repertoire diversity was lower in IBD patients than in their healthy co-twins. No difference in repertoire similarity was observed between concordant and discordant twins, possibly owing to limited statistical power. Background noise and inter-individual variability may have been introduced into the repertoires by the differing immunosuppressive treatments among patients. The analysis was unable to tell different T cell subtypes apart. IBD patients shared fewer clonotypes with other individuals than healthy twins did, most markedly in patients showing signs of disease activity. No single strong signal or clonotype linked to IBD turned up in the results, so the idea that one exists was not supported.

Its CDR3 holds 14 amino acids, cysteine through phenylalanine. The DNA sequence is not available. Looking up the germline V gene yields CDR1 SGHRS and CDR2 YFSETQ. Library preparation was by 5' RACE. For each TCR library, 3,500 to 4,500 ng of total RNA was used. For each sample, cDNA synthesis was carried out in eight separate reactions using SMARTScribe reverse transcriptase. During cDNA synthesis, template switching introduced unique molecular identifiers that contained a 6-nucleotide sample barcode. TCRalpha and TCRbeta cDNA was amplified by two nested PCRs of 16 and 9 cycles, with bead purification after each PCR. Before amplification, cDNA was treated with uracil DNA-glycosylase and purified using the QIAquick PCR purification kit. The second PCR added Illumina TruSeq-compatible adapters along with sample-specific barcodes. TapeStation and Qubit were used to check library quality and concentration, and 4.5 to 6.5 ng of each library was pooled. Sequencing of the pooled libraries was done on an Illumina HiSeq2500 single-index Rapid Run using custom sequencing primers and 2 x 100 bp reads. Per the source publication's procedure: MiGEC version 1.2.6 was used for UMI-based consensus assembly, which corrected PCR and sequencing errors. MiXCR version 2.1.1 handled V(D)J alignment, clonotype assembly and CDR3 extraction. Normalisation of gene usage, clonotype sharing and MAIT/NKT TCR abundance was achieved by analysing the top 1000, 10 000 and 20 000 clonotypes per sample. Diversity was computed as the inverse Simpson index with the vegan R package after downsampling to 27 000 UMIs. Paired Mann-Whitney U tests were applied to discordant twin pairs, with Benjamini-Hochberg correction for multiple testing. Each CDR3 protein sequence appears as one entry after TCRdb reprocessed the reads, and no DNA is included. TCRdb's processing, not the study's, gives the V and J calls here. This sample's table carries 200,000 to 250,000 distinct CDR3 sequences. Together, the top ten hold 7.7% of the sample.

From each donor, a roughly 2.6 ml peripheral blood sample was collected into PAXgene tubes and stored at -80 degrees C. Without T cell sorting, total RNA was isolated from whole blood using the PAXgene blood miRNA kit on an automated QIAcube. Peripheral blood from monozygotic twin pairs who were concordant or discordant for inflammatory bowel disease underwent deep TCRalpha and TCRbeta repertoire profiling using unique molecular barcoding. Smoking habits were recorded for all twin pairs, and each individual was classified as a current, former or never smoker. The V gene is TRBV5-1 and the J gene is TRBJ1-2; the D call from TCRdb, TRBD1, cannot be confirmed without DNA. Sequences were obtained from blood. The TCR originated in a human donor with ulcerative colitis or Crohn's disease, or a healthy co-twin of an affected twin (not recorded which). The CDR3 loop reads CASSFGAGGYGYTF.